The 25 T cell receptor beta chains presented below share a single source sample, sequenced in a study of CD8+CD57+ T cells in acquired aplastic anemia. Previously, flow cytometry had revealed CD8+CD57+ cell expansion in the patients chosen for sequencing. The study profiled TCR beta VDJ and CDR3 using genomic DNA as template. TCRdb recomputed calls from the reads with MiXCR, one row per CDR3 protein. The table lists 120,000 or so distinct CDR3 sequences, over 30% of them singletons. Sequencing was done on a sample of sorted CD4+, CD8+, or CD8+CD57+ T cells (not recorded which) from PBMCs. All receptors derive from a human donor with aplastic anemia.

In its sample, this clonotype was seen once. J is TRBJ2-7 and V is TRBV7-9; TRBD1 agrees at 10 bases. Germline V lookup: CDR1 SEHNR, CDR2 FQNEAQ (reference sequence). With 2 bases clipped from V and 2 bases from J, the junction kept 3 bases outside the gene matches. The CDR3 length is 15 residues. Here the CDR3 reads CASSLLTGGAYEQYF. The CDR3 DNA reads TGTGCCAGCAGCTTACTGACAGGGGGCGCCTACGAGCAGTACTTC.

This clonotype was counted at least ten times. The chain combines TRBV12-3 or TRBV12-4 with TRBJ1-4; D is undetermined. The length of the CDR3 is 11 residues. Trimming took off 4 bases at V and 11 bases at J, with 8 bases between the two ends. The CDR3, as DNA: TGTGCCAGCAGTTCCGTTGGGAAACTGTTTTTT. This translates into CASSSVGKLFF.

This clonotype has a count of ten or more. The gene calls are TRBV4-3 and TRBJ2-7, with D possibly matching TRBD2 (5 bases). Trimming took off 0 bases at V and 3 bases at J, with 6 bases between the two ends. The germline CDR1 and CDR2 sequences are LGHNA and YSLEER. The CDR3 loop spans 13 amino acids. CDR3 protein: CASSQDGNYEQYF. In nucleotides, the CDR3 is TGCGCCAGCAGCCAAGACGGGAACTACGAGCAGTACTTC.

This clonotype has a count of ten or more. The chain has TRBV6-6 and TRBJ1-2, with a weak D call TRBD1 (6 bases). V was shortened by 0 bases and J by 3 bases, with 11 bases between the two germline ends. The V gene's germline CDR1 is MNHNY and CDR2 SVGAGI (reference sequence). The CDR3 loop spans 15 amino acids. CDR3 protein: CASSYSRGFDYGYTF. CDR3 bases: TGTGCCAGCAGTTACTCGAGGGGGTTTGACTATGGCTACACCTTC.

A word on this clonotype: A much larger clone is a single base away; this may be a read error. The chain is built from TRBV5-1 and TRBJ1-1, with D possibly TRBD1 on 6 matching bases. Per germline, CDR1 SGHRS and CDR2 YFSETQ. This CDR3 region has 14 residues. V lost 0 bases and J 6 bases, leaving 12 bases between the germline ends. This CDR3 is CASSLGQASAEAFF. DNA for the CDR3: TGCGCCAGCAGCTTGGGACAGGCGAGCGCTGAAGCTTTCTTT.

This chain connects TRBV19 to TRBJ2-7; 8 bases are shared with TRBD2. The length of the CDR3 is 14 residues. Unmatched junction bases numbered 3, after V lost 3 bases and J lost 2 bases. Germline-derived CDR1 and CDR2 are LNHDA and SQIVND (reference sequence). CDR3: CASSISGGPYEQYF. As DNA, the CDR3 is TGTGCCAGTAGTATCTCGGGGGGGCCCTACGAGCAGTACTTC.

There are many counts of this clonotype. The chain uses TRBV9 and TRBJ2-3; TRBD2 aligns across 9 bases. Losses at the gene ends were 4 bases for V and 4 bases for J; bases not matched to a gene: 10. This CDR3 spans 16 amino acids. The V gene's germline CDR1 is SGDLS and CDR2 YYNGEE. CDR3: CASSPRGGARADTQYF. CDR3 DNA: TGTGCCAGCAGCCCCCGCGGGGGGGCGCGCGCAGATACGCAGTATTTT.

This clonotype was seen a few times. The chain is built from TRBV24-1 and TRBJ1-5, with D possibly TRBD1 on 5 matching bases. V was trimmed by 5 bases and J by 7 bases, leaving 17 bases between them. The CDR3 contains 15 residues. Germline V CDR1 and CDR2: KGHDR, SFDVKD. The CDR3 loop is CATSGLKGAGQPQHF. CDR3 coding DNA: TGTGCCACCAGTGGGTTAAAAGGGGCAGGGCAGCCCCAGCATTTT.

V and J are TRBV10-3 and TRBJ2-5; D not resolved. V gave up 0 bases and J gave up 4 bases, with 3 bases separating them. This CDR3 comprises 12 residues. Per the germline V gene, CDR1 is ENHRY and CDR2 is SYGVKD. The CDR3 DNA reads as TGTGCCATCAGTGAGTCGAGAGAGACCCAGTACTTC. Translated, it gives CAISESRETQYF.

Many counts were recorded for this clonotype. The genes are TRBV25-1 and TRBJ1-5; perhaps TRBD1 as D (6 bases). Germline-derived CDR1 and CDR2 are MGHDK and SYGVNS. V lost 3 bases to trimming and J lost 6 bases, with 15 bases between them. The CDR3 extends over 15 amino acids. CDR3: CASSDGGGAGQPQHF. CDR3 DNA: TGTGCCAGCAGTGACGGTGGGGGGGCAGGTCAGCCCCAGCATTTT.

This clonotype occurred many times. This chain connects TRBV7-2 to TRBJ1-2; D is perhaps TRBD1 (5 bases). Trimming took 7 bases from V and 4 from J, leaving 19 bases between them. The CDR3 runs to 15 residues. Germline CDR1 and CDR2: SGHTA and FQGNSA. As DNA, the CDR3 is TGTGCCAGCACCCTAAGACAGCCGCTACCCTATGGCTACACCTTC. It yields the protein CASTLRQPLPYGYTF.

About this clonotype: A much larger clone lies a single base off, so this may be a read error. J is TRBJ2-2 and V is TRBV11-3, with D possibly being TRBD1 (6 bases). Germline V gene lookup returns CDR1 SGHNT and CDR2 YENEEA. The CDR3 consists of 14 residues. CDR3 region: CASSLGGRPGELLF. As DNA, the CDR3 is TGTGCCAGCAGCTTAGGAGGGCGCCCAGGGGAGCTGCTTTTT. The complete variable domain, with remaining parts taken from reference TRBV11-3 and TRBJ2-2, reads EAGVVQSPRYKIIEKKQPVAFWCNPISGHNTLYWYLQNLGQGPELLIRYENEEAVDDSQLPKDRFSAERLKGVDSTLKIQPAELGDSAVYLCASSLGGRPGELLFGEGSRLTVL.

J is TRBJ1-6 and V is TRBV19; D might be TRBD1 (5 bases). From germline, CDR1 is LNHDA and CDR2 SQIVND (reference sequence). Trimming shortened V by 5 bases and J by 6 bases, and 14 bases separated the two germline ends. CDR3 size: 15 residues. The CDR3 region is CASSPRGPTNSPLHF. The DNA for the CDR3 is TGTGCCAGTAGTCCTCGGGGACCGACTAATTCACCCCTCCACTTT.

This rearrangement joins TRBV10-3 to TRBJ1-2; maybe TRBD1 (5 bases). Germline loops: CDR1 ENHRY, CDR2 SYGVKD. There are 15 residues in the CDR3. Trimming stripped 11 bases from V and 6 bases from J, with 25 bases between. CDR3 loop: CAARRRGNEFDGYTF. The CDR3, as DNA: TGTGCCGCACGCCGAAGGGGCAATGAGTTCGATGGCTACACCTTC.

This clonotype occurred many times. This chain links TRBV12-3 or TRBV12-4 with TRBJ1-5, with TRBD1 identical over 7 bases. There are 13 residues in the CDR3. Trimming took 6 bases from V and 4 from J; bases not matched to a gene: 3. The CDR3 loop is CASRTGRNQPQHF. CDR3 nucleotides: TGTGCCAGCAGGACAGGGAGAAATCAGCCCCAGCATTTT.

This clonotype was counted ten times or more. The chain has TRBV5-1 and TRBJ2-7; TRBD1 matches at 7 bases. The germline gives CDR1 SGHRS, CDR2 YFSETQ. Germline trimming cut 2 bases from V and 5 bases from J; bases unmatched to any gene: 7. The CDR3 is 14 amino acids. As DNA, the CDR3 is TGCGCCAGCAGCTTCCGACAGGGTTCCCACGAGCAGTACTTC. Translated: CASSFRQGSHEQYF.

Ten or more counts support this clonotype. V is TRBV4-3 and J is TRBJ2-7; possible D gene TRBD1, 6 bases. Germline assignment: CDR1 LGHNA and CDR2 YSLEER. The CDR3 is made up of 14 amino acids. V lost 2 bases and J lost 0, with 8 bases in between. CDR3 loop: CASSQSQGSYEQYF. The CDR3 DNA follows: TGCGCCAGCAGCCAATCACAGGGCTCCTACGAGCAGTACTTC.

This clonotype was counted ten times or more. The rearrangement uses TRBV7-6 and TRBJ2-6; D call uncertain. With 2 bases removed from V and 4 bases from J, the gap between germline ends came to 9 bases. Germline V gene sequence: CDR1 SGHVS, CDR2 FNYEAQ. This CDR3 is built from 15 residues. The CDR3 nucleotides read TGTGCCAGCAGCTTAAGTGGTCCGGGGGCCAACGTCCTGACTTTC. It is translated as CASSLSGPGANVLTF.

This clonotype turned up a few times. Since a much larger clone is just one base distant, this may be a read error. This rearrangement joins TRBV20-1 to TRBJ2-3; the D gene could be TRBD1 or TRBD2 (5 bases each). This CDR3 comprises 12 residues. Germline-derived CDR1 and CDR2 are DFQATT and SNEGSKA (reference sequence). The V gene lost 5 bases and the J gene lost 8 bases, with 14 bases spanning the gap. CDR3 sequence: CSAGPDGGTQYF. CDR3 coding DNA: TGCAGTGCTGGACCAGATGGGGGTACGCAGTATTTT.

This clonotype was detected a few times. The genes are TRBV3-1 and TRBJ2-7; 8 bases are shared with TRBD2. CDR3 length: 13 amino acids. Per germline, CDR1 LGHDT and CDR2 YNNKEL (reference sequence). V trimming: 4 bases; J trimming: 7 bases; junction bases outside the gene matches: 6. CDR3 loop: CASSPLGGGEQYF. The CDR3 DNA follows: TGTGCCAGCAGCCCCCTCGGGGGGGGTGAGCAGTACTTC.

About this clonotype itself: Sequence at one end of the junction differs from germline and may be a read error. This rearrangement joins TRBV7-7 to TRBJ1-3; 9 positions match TRBD1. The CDR3 contains 14 residues. Germline values: CDR1 SSHAT, CDR2 FNYEAQ (reference sequence). CDR3 sequence: CASSSGQGYGTIYF. The CDR3 DNA reads as TGTGCTAGCAGCTCAGGACAGGGGTACGGCACCATATATTTT.

The V gene is TRBV10-1, the J gene TRBJ2-1; TRBD1 might be the D (6 bases). Germline-derived CDR1 and CDR2 are WNHNN and SYGVQD (reference sequence). Trimming took 6 bases from V and 5 from J, leaving 14 bases between them. The CDR3 extends over 14 amino acids. In DNA, the CDR3 is TGCGCCAGCAGGGGACACCCGGTAAACAATGAGCAGTTCTTC. Its protein product is CASRGHPVNNEQFF.

This clonotype was counted at least ten times. The germline gene is not matched at one end of the junction; a read error may be the cause. J is TRBJ2-7 and V is TRBV29-1; 7 bases align to TRBD2. Germline V lookup: CDR1 SQVTM, CDR2 ANQGSEA. This CDR3 spans 14 amino acids. Written as DNA, the CDR3 is TGCAGCGTTGAGGTCCAGCCTCGAACGGGACTACAGCACTTC. Its translation: CSVEVQPRTGLQHF.

V usage is TRBV3-1 and J usage is TRBJ2-2; D call uncertain. The CDR3 runs 16 residues. CDR1 LGHDT and CDR2 YNNKEL come from the germline V gene (reference sequence). V was shortened by 0 bases and J by 7 bases, with 15 bases between the two germline ends. The CDR3 spells CASSQELDPTLGELFF. CDR3 in DNA: TGTGCCAGCAGCCAAGAATTGGACCCCACACTCGGGGAGCTGTTTTTT. The full variable domain, completed using reference TRBV3-1 and TRBJ2-2, is DTAVSQTPKYLVTQMGNDKSIKCEQNLGHDTMYWYKQDSKKFLKIMFSYNNKELIINETVPNRFSPKSPDKAHLNLHINSLELGDSAVYFCASSQELDPTLGELFFGEGSRLTVL.

The sample holds one count of this clonotype. This chain links TRBV10-2 with TRBJ1-2; D gene unclear. The germline V gene encodes CDR1 WSHSY and CDR2 SAAADI. With 4 bases removed from V and 8 bases from J, the gap between germline ends came to 14 bases. The CDR3 is 13 residues long. The CDR3 nucleotides read TGCGCCAGCAGTGGACGGGGATCGTGGGGCTACACCTTC. The encoded protein is CASSGRGSWGYTF.